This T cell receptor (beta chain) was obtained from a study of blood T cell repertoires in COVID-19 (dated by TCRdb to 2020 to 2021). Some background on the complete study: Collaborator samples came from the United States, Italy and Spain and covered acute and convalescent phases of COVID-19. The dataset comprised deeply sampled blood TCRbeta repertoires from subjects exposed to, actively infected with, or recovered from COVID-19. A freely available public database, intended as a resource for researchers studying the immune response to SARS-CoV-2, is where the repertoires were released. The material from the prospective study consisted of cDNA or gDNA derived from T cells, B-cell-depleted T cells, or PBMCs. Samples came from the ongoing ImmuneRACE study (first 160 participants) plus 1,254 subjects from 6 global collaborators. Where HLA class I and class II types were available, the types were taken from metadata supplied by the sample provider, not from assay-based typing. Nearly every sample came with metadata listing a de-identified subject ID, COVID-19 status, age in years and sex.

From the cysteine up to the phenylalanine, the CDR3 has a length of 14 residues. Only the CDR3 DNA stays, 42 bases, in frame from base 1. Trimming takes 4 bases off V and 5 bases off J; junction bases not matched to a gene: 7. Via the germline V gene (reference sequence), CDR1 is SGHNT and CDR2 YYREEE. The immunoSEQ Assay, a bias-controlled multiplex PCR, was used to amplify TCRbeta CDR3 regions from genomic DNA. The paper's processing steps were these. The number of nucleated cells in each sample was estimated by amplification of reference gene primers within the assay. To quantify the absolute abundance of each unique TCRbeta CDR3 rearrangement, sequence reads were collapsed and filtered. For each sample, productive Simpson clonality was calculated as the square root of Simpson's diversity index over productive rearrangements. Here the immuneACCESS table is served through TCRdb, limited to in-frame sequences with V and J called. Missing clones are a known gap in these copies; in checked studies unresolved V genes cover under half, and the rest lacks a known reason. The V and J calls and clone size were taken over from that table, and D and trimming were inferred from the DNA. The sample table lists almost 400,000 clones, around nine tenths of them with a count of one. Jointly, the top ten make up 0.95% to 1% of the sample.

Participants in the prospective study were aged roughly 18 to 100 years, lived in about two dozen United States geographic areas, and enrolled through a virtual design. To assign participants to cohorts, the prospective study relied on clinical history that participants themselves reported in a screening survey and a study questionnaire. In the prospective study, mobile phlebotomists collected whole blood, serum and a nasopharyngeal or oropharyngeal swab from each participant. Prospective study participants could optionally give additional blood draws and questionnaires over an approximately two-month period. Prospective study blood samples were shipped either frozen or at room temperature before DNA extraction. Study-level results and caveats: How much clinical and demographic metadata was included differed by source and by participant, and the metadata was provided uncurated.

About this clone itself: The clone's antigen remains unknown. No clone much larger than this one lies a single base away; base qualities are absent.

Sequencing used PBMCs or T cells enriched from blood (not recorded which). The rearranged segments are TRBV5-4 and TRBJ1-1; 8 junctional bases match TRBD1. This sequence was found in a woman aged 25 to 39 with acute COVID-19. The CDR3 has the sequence CASSPEQGATEAFF. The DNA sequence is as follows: TGTGCCAGCAGCCCCGAGCAGGGGGCAACTGAAGCTTTCTTT.